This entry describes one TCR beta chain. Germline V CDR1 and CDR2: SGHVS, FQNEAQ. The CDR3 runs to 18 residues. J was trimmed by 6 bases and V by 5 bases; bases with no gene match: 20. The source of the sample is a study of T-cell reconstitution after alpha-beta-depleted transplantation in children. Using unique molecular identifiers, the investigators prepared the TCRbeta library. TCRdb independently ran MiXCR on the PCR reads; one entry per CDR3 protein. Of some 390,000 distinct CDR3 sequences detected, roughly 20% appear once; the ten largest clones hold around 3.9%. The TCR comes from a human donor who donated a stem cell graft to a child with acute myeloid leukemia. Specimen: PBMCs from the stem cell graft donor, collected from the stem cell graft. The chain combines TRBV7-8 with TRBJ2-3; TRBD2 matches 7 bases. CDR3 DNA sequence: TGTGCCAGCAGCCCAAGGAGGGCTAGCGGCCTAGTTGCCGATACGCAGTATTTT. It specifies CASSPRRASGLVADTQYF.